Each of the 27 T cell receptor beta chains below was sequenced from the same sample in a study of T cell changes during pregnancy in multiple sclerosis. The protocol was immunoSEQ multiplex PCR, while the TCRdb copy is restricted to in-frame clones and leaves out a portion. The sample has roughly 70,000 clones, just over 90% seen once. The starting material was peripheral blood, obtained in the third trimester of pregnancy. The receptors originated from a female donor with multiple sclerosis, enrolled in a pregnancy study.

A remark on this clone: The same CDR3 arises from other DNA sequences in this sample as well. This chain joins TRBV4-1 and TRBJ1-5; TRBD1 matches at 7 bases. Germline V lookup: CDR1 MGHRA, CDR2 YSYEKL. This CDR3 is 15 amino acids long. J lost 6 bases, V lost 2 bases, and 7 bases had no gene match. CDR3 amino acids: CASSQTRQGGQPQHF. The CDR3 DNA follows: TGCGCCAGCAGCCAAACTCGACAGGGCGGTCAGCCCCAGCATTTT.

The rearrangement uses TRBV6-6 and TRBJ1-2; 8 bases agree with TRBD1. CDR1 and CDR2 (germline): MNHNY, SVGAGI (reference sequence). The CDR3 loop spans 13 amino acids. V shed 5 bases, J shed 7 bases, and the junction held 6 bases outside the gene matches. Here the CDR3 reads CASSTGQGSGYTF. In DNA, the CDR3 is TGTGCCAGCAGTACCGGACAGGGATCTGGCTACACCTTC.

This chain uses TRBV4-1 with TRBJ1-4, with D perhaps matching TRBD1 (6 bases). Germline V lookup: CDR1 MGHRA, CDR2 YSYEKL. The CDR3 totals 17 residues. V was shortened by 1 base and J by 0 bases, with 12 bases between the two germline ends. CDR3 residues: CASSQGGTTSTNEKLFF. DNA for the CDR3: TGCGCCAGCAGCCAAGGAGGGACAACGTCAACTAATGAAAAACTGTTTTTT.

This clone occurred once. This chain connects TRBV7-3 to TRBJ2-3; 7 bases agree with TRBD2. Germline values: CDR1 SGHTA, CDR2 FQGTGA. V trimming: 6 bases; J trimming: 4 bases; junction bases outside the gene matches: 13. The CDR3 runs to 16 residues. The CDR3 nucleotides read TGTGCCAGCAGTCTCCAGCCCAGCGGGAACTCAGATACGCAGTATTTT. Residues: CASSLQPSGNSDTQYF.

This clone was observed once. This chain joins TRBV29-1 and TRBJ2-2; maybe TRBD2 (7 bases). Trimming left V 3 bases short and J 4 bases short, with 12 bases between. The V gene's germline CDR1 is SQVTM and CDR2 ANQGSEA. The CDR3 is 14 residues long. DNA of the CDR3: TGCAGCGTTGAGGCGGGGGCGGGCACCGGGGAGCTGTTTTTT. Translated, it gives CSVEAGAGTGELFF.

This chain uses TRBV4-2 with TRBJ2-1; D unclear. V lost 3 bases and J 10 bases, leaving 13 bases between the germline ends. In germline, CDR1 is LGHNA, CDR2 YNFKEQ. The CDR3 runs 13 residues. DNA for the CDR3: TGTGCCAGCAGCCAGGCCGACTTTATGGAGCAGTTCTTC. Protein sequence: CASSQADFMEQFF.

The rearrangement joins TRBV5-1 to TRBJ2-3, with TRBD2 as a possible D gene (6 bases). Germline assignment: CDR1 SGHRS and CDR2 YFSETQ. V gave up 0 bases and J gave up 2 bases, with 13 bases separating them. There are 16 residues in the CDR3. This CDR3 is CASSLDGGGLTDTQYF. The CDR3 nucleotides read TGCGCCAGCAGCTTGGATGGGGGAGGCCTCACAGATACGCAGTATTTT.

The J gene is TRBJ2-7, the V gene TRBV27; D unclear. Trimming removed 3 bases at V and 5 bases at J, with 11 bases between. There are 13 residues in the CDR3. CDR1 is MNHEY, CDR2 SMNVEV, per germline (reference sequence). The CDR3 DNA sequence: TGTGCCAGCAGTTTTCTTCCAGACAACGAGCAGTACTTC. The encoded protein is CASSFLPDNEQYF.

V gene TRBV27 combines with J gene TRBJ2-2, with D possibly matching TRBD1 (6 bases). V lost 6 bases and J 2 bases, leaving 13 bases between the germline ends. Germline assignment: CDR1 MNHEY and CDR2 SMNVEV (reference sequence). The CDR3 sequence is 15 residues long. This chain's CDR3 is CASRSTGLNTGELFF. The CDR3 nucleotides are TGTGCCAGCAGATCGACAGGCCTCAACACCGGGGAGCTGTTTTTT.

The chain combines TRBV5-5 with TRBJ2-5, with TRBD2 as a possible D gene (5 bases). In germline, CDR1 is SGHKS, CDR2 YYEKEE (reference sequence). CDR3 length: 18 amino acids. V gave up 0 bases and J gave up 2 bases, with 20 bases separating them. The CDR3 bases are TGTGCCAGCAGCTTGGGCCTTGCGACACTACGGGGTCAAGAGACCCAGTACTTC. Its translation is CASSLGLATLRGQETQYF.

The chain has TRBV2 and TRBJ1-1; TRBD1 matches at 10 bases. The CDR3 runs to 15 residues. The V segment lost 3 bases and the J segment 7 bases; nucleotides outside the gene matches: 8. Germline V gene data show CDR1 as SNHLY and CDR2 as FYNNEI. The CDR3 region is CASSDQTGGRGEAFF. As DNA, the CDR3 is TGTGCCAGCAGTGATCAGACAGGGGGCCGTGGTGAAGCTTTCTTT.

CDR3 sequence (DNA): TGTGCCAGTAGTATAGACGGGAGGGCGCCCTACGAGCAGTACTTC. Encoded protein: CASSIDGRAPYEQYF. The chain joins TRBV19 to TRBJ2-7; 8 bases are a match to TRBD2. The CDR3 contains 15 residues. The ends lost 0 bases at V and 2 bases at J; junction bases unmatched: 3. The germline V gene encodes CDR1 LNHDA and CDR2 SQIVND (reference sequence).

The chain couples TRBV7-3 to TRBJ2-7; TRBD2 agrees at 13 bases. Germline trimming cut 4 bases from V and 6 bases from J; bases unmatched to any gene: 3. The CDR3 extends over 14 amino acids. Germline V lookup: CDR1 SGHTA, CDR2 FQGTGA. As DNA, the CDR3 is TGTGCCAGCAGCTCCGGACTAGCGGGAGCCGAGCAGTACTTC. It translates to CASSSGLAGAEQYF.

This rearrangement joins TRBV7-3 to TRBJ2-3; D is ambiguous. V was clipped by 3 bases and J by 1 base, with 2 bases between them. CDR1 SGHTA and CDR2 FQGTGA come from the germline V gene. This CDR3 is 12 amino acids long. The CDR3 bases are TGTGCCAGCAGCTTCGGCACAGATACGCAGTATTTT. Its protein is CASSFGTDTQYF.

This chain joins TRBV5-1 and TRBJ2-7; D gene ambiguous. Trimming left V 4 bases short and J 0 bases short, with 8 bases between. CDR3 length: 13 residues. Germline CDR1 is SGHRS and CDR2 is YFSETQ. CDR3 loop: CASSIENSYEQYF. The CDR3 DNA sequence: TGCGCCAGCAGCATAGAAAACTCCTACGAGCAGTACTTC.

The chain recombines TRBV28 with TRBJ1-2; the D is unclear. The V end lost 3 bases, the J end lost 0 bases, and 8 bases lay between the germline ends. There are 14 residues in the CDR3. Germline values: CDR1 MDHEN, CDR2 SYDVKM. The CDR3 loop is CASSLSRTNYGYTF. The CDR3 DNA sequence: TGTGCCAGCAGTTTGAGCAGGACTAACTATGGCTACACCTTC.

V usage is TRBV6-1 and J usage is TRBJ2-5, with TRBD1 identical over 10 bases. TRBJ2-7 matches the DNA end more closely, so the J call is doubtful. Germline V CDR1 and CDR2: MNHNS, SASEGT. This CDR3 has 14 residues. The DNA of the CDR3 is TGTGCCAGCAGTGAATGGACAGGGGGCTACGAGCAGTACTTC. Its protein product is CASSEWTGGYEQYF.

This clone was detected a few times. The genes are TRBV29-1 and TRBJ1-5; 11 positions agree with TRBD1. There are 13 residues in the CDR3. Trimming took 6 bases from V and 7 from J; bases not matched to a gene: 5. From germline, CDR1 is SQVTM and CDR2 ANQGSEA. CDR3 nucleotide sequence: TGCAGCGTGTGGACAGGGGGCTTACAGCCCCAGCATTTT. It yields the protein CSVWTGGLQPQHF.

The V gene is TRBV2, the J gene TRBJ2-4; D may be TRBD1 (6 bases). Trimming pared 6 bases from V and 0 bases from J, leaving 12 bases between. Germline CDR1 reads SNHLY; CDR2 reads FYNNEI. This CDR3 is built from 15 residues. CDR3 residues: CASRVRDIAKNIQYF. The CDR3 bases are TGTGCCAGCAGAGTCCGGGACATAGCCAAAAACATTCAGTACTTC.

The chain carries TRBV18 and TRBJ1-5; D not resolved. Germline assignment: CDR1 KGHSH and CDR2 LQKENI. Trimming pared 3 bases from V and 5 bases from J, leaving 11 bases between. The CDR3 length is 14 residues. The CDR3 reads CASSPGLFDQPQHF. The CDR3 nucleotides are TGTGCCAGCTCACCGGGCCTTTTTGATCAGCCCCAGCATTTT.

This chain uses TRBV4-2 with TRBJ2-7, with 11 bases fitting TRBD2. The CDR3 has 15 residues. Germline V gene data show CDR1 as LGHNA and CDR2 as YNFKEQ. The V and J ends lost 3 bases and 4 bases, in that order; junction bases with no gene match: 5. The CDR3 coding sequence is TGTGCCAGCAGCCACCCACTAGCGGGAGTTTACGAGCAGTACTTC. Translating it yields CASSHPLAGVYEQYF.

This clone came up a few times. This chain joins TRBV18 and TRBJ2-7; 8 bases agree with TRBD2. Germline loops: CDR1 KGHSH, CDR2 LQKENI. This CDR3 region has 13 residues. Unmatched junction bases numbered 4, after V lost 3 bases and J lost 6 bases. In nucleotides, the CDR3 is TGTGCCAGCTCACCCGGGACTAGTCGCGAGCAGTACTTC. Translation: CASSPGTSREQYF.

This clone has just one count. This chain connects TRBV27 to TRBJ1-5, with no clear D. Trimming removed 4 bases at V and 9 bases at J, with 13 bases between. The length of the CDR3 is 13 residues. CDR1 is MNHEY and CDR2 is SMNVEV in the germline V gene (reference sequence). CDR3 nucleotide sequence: TGTGCCAGCAGTTCTGAGTCAGGCCTGCCCCAGCATTTT. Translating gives CASSSESGLPQHF.

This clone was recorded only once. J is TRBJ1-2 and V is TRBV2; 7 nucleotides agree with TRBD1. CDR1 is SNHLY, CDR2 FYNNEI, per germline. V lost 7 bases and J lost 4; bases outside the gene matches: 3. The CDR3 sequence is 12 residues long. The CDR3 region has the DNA TGTGCCAGCAAGGGGACAGCCTATGGCTACACCTTC. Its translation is CASKGTAYGYTF.

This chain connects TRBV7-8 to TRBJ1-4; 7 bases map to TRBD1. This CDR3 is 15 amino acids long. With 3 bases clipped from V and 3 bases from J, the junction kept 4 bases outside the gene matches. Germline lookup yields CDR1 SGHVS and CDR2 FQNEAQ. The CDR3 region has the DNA TGTGCCAGCAGCTTCTCCGGGACAGCTAATGAAAAACTGTTTTTT. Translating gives CASSFSGTANEKLFF.

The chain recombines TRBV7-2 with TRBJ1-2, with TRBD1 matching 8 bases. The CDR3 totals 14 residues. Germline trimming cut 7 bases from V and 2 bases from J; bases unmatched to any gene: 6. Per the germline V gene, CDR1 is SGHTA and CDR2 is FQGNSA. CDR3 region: CASTPGQGNYGYTF. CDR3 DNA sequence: TGTGCCAGCACCCCCGGACAGGGAAACTATGGCTACACCTTC.

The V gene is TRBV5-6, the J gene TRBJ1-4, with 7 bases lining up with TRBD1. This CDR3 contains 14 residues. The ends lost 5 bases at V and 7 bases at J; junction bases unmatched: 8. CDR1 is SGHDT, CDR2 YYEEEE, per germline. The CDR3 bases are TGTGCCAGCAGGGAAGGGGGCGGAGGTGAAAAACTGTTTTTT. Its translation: CASREGGGGEKLFF.